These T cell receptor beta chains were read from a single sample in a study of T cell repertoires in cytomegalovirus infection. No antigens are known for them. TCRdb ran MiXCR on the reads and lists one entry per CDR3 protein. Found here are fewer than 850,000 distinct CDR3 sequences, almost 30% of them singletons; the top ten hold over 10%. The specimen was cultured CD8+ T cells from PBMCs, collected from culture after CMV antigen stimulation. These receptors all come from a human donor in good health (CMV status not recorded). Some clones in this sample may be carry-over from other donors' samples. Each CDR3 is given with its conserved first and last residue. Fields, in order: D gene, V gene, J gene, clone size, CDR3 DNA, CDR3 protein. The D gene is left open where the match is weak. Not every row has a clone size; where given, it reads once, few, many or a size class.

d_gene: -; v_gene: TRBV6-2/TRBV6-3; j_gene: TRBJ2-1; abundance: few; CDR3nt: TGTGCCAGCAGTTACGCCTTGGGTGAGCAGTTCTTC; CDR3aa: CASSYALGEQFF
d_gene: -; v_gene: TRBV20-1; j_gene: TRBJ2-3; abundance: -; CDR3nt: TGCAGTGCTAGATTAGGTAGGCGGGTTGACACAGATACGCAGTATTTT; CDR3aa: CSARLGRRVDTDTQYF
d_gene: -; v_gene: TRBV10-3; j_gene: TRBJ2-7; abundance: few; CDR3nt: TGTGCCATCAGTGAGTCATTAGGGGGTAGATACGAGCAGTACTTC; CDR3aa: CAISESLGGRYEQYF
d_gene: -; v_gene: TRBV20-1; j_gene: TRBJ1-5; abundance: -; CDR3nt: TGCAGTGCTAGAGAGGGCGCCTATAGCAATCAGCCCCAGCATTTT; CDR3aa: CSAREGAYSNQPQHF
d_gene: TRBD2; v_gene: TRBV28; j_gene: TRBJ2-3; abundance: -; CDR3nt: TGTGCCAGCAGTCTTTCTCCACTTACGGGGGGGCCGACAGATACGCAGTATTTT; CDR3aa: CASSLSPLTGGPTDTQYF
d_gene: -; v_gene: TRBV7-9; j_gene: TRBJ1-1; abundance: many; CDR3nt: TGTGCCAGCACCCAATCTAGGACAGAAGCTTTCTTT; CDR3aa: CASTQSRTEAFF
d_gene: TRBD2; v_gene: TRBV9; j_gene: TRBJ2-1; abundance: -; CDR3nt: TGTGCCAGCAGCCCAACTAGCGGGGGGGCACGGGAGCAGTTCTTC; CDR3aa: CASSPTSGGAREQFF
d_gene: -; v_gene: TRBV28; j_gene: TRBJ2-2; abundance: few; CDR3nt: TGTGCCAGCAGTTGGGAGTCGAACACCGGGGAGCTGTTTTTT; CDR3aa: CASSWESNTGELFF
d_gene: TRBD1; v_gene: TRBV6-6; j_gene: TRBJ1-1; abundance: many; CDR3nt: TGTGCCAGCACTCAGGGGGCTGAAGCTTTCTTT; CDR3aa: CASTQGAEAFF
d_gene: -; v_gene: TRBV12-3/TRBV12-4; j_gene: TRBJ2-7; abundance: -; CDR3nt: TGTGCCAGCAGTTTCCCCCTAGACAGTAGCGAGCAGTACTTC; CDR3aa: CASSFPLDSSEQYF
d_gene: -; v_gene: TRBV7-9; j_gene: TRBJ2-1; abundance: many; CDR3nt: TGTGCCAGCAGCTTAGCCCTGTCCGATGAGCAGTTCTTC; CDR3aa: CASSLALSDEQFF
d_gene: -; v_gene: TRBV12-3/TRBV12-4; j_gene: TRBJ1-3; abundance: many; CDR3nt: TGTGCCAGCAGTTTCCCCGGAAGGGCAGGCGGAAACACCATATATTTT; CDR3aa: CASSFPGRAGGNTIYF
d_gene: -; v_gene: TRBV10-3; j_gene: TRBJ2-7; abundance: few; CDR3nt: TGTGCCATCAGTGGACAAGACTCCTACGAGCAGTACTTC; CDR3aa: CAISGQDSYEQYF
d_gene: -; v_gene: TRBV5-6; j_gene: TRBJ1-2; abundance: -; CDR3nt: TGTGCCAGCAGTCATGGGACGGACTATGGCTACACCTTC; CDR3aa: CASSHGTDYGYTF
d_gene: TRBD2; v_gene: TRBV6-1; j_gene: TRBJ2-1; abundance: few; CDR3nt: TGTGCCAGCAGTGAACCAAGACTAGCGGTTTACAATGAGCAGTTCTTC; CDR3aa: CASSEPRLAVYNEQFF
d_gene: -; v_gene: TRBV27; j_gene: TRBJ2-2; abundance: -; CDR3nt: TGTGCCAGCAGCACTAATTTCCAGCAGGCCGGGGAGCTGTTTTTT; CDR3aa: CASSTNFQQAGELFF
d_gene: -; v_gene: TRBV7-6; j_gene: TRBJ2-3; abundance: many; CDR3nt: TGTGCCAGCAGCTTAACTGGGGGCACAGATACGCAGTATTTT; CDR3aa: CASSLTGGTDTQYF
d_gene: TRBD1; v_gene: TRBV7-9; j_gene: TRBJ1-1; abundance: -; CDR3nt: TGTGCCAGCAGCTCCTCCCAGGGGGCAATCACTGAAGCTTTCTTT; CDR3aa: CASSSSQGAITEAFF
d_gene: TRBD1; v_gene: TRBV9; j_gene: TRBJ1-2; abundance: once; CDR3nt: TGTGCCAGCAGCGGGAAAACCCGGGACAGGGCCTATGGCTACGCCTTC; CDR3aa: CASSGKTRDRAYGYAF
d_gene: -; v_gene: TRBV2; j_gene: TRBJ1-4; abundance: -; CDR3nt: TGTGCCAGCAGTGGGGGCCCGTCTGAAAAACTGTTTTTT; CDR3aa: CASSGGPSEKLFF
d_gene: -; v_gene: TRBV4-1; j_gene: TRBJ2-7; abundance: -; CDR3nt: TGCGCCAGCAGCCAAGATGAGGAGGACGGGGAATACGAGCAGTACTTC; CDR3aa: CASSQDEEDGEYEQYF
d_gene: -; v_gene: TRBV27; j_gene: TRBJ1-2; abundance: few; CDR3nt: TGTGCCAGCACCGCGGGGGGGAAGCCACACTATGGCTACACCTTC; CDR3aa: CASTAGGKPHYGYTF
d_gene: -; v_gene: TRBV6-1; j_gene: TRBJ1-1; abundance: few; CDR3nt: TGTGCCAGCAGTTTCCCGGATTCGTCCACTGAAGCTTTCTTT; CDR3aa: CASSFPDSSTEAFF
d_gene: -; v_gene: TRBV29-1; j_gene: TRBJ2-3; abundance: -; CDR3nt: TGCAGCGTCGATGGGGGGAGCACAGATACGCAGTATTTT; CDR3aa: CSVDGGSTDTQYF
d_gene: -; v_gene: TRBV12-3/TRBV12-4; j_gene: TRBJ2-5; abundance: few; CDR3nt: TGTGCCAGCAGTCCCCGTAGGGAAGAGACCCAGTACTTC; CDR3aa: CASSPRREETQYF
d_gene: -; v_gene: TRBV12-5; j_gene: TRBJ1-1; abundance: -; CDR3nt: TGTGCTAGTGGTTTGGGGTCATTATCGAACACTGAAGCTTTCTTT; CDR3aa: CASGLGSLSNTEAFF
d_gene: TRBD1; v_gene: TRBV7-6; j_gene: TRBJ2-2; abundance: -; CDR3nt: TGTGCCAGCAGCTACGGACAGGGGGCGAACACCGGGGAGCTGTTTTTT; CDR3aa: CASSYGQGANTGELFF
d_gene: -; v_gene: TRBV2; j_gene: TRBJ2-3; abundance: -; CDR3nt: TGTGCCAGCAGTGTCCAGCTCCATCCCACAGATACGCAGTATTTT; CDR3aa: CASSVQLHPTDTQYF
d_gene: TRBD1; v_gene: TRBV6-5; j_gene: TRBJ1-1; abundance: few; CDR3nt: TGTGCCAGCAGTTTTCTCTATCCGGGACAGGGCCCGAACACTGAAGCTTTCTTT; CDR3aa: CASSFLYPGQGPNTEAFF
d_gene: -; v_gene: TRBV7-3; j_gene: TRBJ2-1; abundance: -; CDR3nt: TGTGCCAGCAGCTCCAATGCCATGGGGCACAATGAGCAGTTCTTC; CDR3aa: CASSSNAMGHNEQFF
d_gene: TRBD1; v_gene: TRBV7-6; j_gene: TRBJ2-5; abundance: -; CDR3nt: TGTGCCAGCAGCTTAAAAGCCAGGGGGCTCCAAGAGACCCAGTACTTC; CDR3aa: CASSLKARGLQETQYF
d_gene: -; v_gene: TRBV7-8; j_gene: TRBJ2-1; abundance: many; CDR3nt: TGTGCCAGCAGCCTTGTCCTAGGTCTCGACAATGAGCAGTTCTTC; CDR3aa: CASSLVLGLDNEQFF